Below, 12 T cell receptor beta chains from the same sample are listed, as sequenced in a study of Graves' ophthalmopathy and Graves' hyperthyroidism. TCR beta CDR3 amplification used RNA transcripts. A first-round RT-PCR used HTBI primers, followed by a second-round multiplex PCR. TCRdb recomputed calls from the multiplex PCR reads with MiXCR, one row per CDR3 protein. The sample includes roughly 400,000 distinct CDR3 sequences, approximately 20% of them seen just once. The sequenced material came from peripheral blood. These receptor sequences come from a woman aged 18-29 years with Graves' ophthalmopathy.

For this clonotype: One end of the junction varies from germline; a read error may be responsible. The V and J genes are TRBV6-2 or TRBV6-3 and TRBJ2-2; D is tentatively TRBD1 or TRBD2 (5 bases each). This CDR3 has 13 residues. CDR1 and CDR2 (germline): MNHEY, SVGEGT. In nucleotides, the CDR3 is TGTGCCAGCAGTCTGACAGACACCGGGGAGCTGTTCTTT. The encoded protein is CASSLTDTGELFF.

The rearrangement uses TRBV11-2 and TRBJ2-3, with a tentative D call TRBD1 (6 bases). Germline CDR1 is SGHAT and CDR2 is FQNNGV. The CDR3 sequence is 16 residues long. The germline V and J ends were trimmed by 2 bases and 4 bases, with 16 bases remaining between them. In DNA form, the CDR3 reads TGTGCCAGCAGCTTAAGGGGCCAGGGGATCGCAGATACGCAGTATTTT. This translates into CASSLRGQGIADTQYF. Full variable domain (missing parts from reference TRBV11-2 and TRBJ2-3): EAGVAQSPRYKIIEKRQSVAFWCNPISGHATLYWYQQILGQGPKLLIQFQNNGVVDDSQLPKDRFSAERLKGVDSTLKIQPAKLEDSAVYLCASSLRGQGIADTQYFGPGTRLTVL.

This clonotype was seen repeatedly, ten times or more. J is TRBJ1-3 and V is TRBV6-1; 8 bases are shared with TRBD1. J was trimmed by 2 bases and V by 4 bases; bases with no gene match: 4. CDR1 is MNHNS and CDR2 is SASEGT in the germline V gene. The CDR3 runs 15 residues. Here the CDR3 DNA reads TGTGCCAGCAGTGGCCAGGGGGCTACTGGAAACACCATATATTTT. Amino acids: CASSGQGATGNTIYF.

The chain combines TRBV30 with TRBJ1-6, with D perhaps TRBD1 (6 bases). With 3 bases removed from V and 4 bases from J, the gap between germline ends came to 13 bases. Germline assignment: CDR1 GTSNPN and CDR2 SVGIG (reference sequence). The CDR3 consists of 15 residues. CDR3 nucleotide sequence: TGTGCCTGGAGGGCCCGGACAGAGTATAATTCACCCCTCCACTTT. This sequence encodes CAWRARTEYNSPLHF.

In its sample, this clonotype was seen many times. The rearrangement uses TRBV6-5 and TRBJ2-7; 7 bases are a match to TRBD2. The J segment lost 2 bases and the V segment lost 5 bases, leaving 3 bases of the junction unmatched. In germline, CDR1 is MNHEY, CDR2 SVGAGI. The length of the CDR3 is 13 residues. The CDR3 region is CASSTSETYEQYF. As DNA, the CDR3 is TGTGCCAGCAGTACTAGCGAAACCTACGAGCAGTACTTC.

This clonotype was observed at least ten times. The CDR3 reads CASSDRDRGPVLTQYF. The CDR3 DNA is TGTGCCAGCAGTGATCGGGACAGGGGCCCGGTTTTGACCCAGTACTTC. This sequence joins TRBV25-1 and TRBJ2-5; the match to TRBD1 covers 10 bases. CDR1 and CDR2 from the germline V gene are MGHDK and SYGVNS. Trimming at V came to 3 bases and at J to 7 bases, leaving 11 bases not matched to a gene. There are 16 residues in the CDR3.

This clonotype was found many times. The chain combines TRBV28 with TRBJ1-1; tentative D call: TRBD1 (5 bases). Trimming pared 3 bases from V and 11 bases from J, leaving 19 bases between. The CDR3 has 14 residues. CDR1 is MDHEN and CDR2 is SYDVKM in the germline V gene. CDR3 in amino acids: CASSFGREGSGAFF. DNA for the CDR3: TGTGCCAGCAGTTTTGGCAGGGAAGGGTCAGGGGCTTTCTTT.

This clonotype has just a few counts. The rearrangement links TRBV6-2 or TRBV6-3 to TRBJ2-2, with D possibly matching TRBD2 (5 bases). The V gene lost 2 bases and the J gene lost 4 bases, with 11 bases spanning the gap. The CDR3 is 15 amino acids. Germline V gene lookup returns CDR1 MNHEY and CDR2 SVGEGT. CDR3 residues: CASSYGGSSTGELFF. CDR3 nucleotide sequence: TGTGCCAGCAGTTACGGTGGGAGTAGCACCGGGGAGCTGTTTTTT.

The rearrangement uses TRBV7-9 and TRBJ2-6, with 8 bases fitting TRBD1. CDR1 is SEHNR, CDR2 FQNEAQ, per germline (reference sequence). The CDR3 is made up of 19 amino acids. The trim removed 7 bases at V and 0 bases at J, leaving 14 bases unmatched. CDR3 coding DNA: TGTGCCAGCACCCTAGGAGCAGGGGGCCCCTTCTCTGGGGCCAACGTCCTGACTTTC. Its translation is CASTLGAGGPFSGANVLTF.

This clonotype was seen many times. CDR3 amino acids: CASSPRQGLGSGANVLTF. The CDR3 coding sequence is TGTGCCAGCAGTCCAAGACAGGGACTAGGCTCTGGGGCCAACGTCCTGACTTTC. This sequence joins TRBV11-3 and TRBJ2-6; perhaps TRBD2 as D (8 bases). V dropped 6 bases and J dropped 0 bases, with 18 bases sitting between them. There are 18 residues in the CDR3. Germline assignment: CDR1 SGHNT and CDR2 YENEEA.

Turning to this clonotype: This sequence may be a read error, since a much larger clone differs from it by one base. The genes are TRBV14 and TRBJ1-2, with a possible D match to TRBD1 (5 bases). V was cut by 0 bases and J by 10 bases, with 21 bases left in between. CDR1 and CDR2 from the germline V gene are SGHDN and FVKESK. The CDR3 sequence is 16 residues long. The CDR3, as DNA: TGTGCCAGCAGCCAAGATTTTTCGATGACAGAAAATGACTACACCTTC. It is translated as CASSQDFSMTENDYTF.

This clonotype has a count of ten or more. The J gene is TRBJ2-5, the V gene TRBV4-1; TRBD2 is a possible D gene (5 bases). Trimming left V 4 bases short and J 6 bases short, with 18 bases between. This CDR3 has 15 residues. Germline CDR1 is MGHRA and CDR2 is YSYEKL. CDR3 nucleotides: TGCGCCAGCAGCCTCCCCGGGGTAGGTGGCAAGACCCAGTACTTC. Its protein product is CASSLPGVGGKTQYF.